This TCR beta chain was documented in a study of Graves' ophthalmopathy and Graves' hyperthyroidism. RNA transcripts were the template, and TCR beta CDR3 regions were amplified from them. Second-round multiplex PCR came after first-round RT-PCR with HTBI primers. MiXCR was run by TCRdb on the multiplex PCR reads, yielding one entry per CDR3 protein. Of some 750,000 distinct CDR3 sequences in the sample, roughly 40% were seen once. To note about this clonotype: The conserved phenylalanine or tryptophan normally closing the CDR3 is absent here, so this likely arose from a read error.

The CDR3 is made up of 14 amino acids. Per germline, CDR1 SQVTM and CDR2 ANQGSEA. V lost 2 bases and J lost 1, with 11 bases in between. The origin of this receptor is an adult man with Graves' ophthalmopathy. The rearrangement links TRBV29-1 to TRBJ1-1; D gene uncertain. The sample was peripheral blood. The CDR3 DNA sequence: TGCAGCGTTGAAAAGCCCGCGGCGAACACTGAAGCTTTCCTT. Translation gives CSVEKPAANTEAFL.